The clone carrying this TCR beta chain came up a few times. What it binds is unknown. MiXCR, run by TCRdb on the RT-PCR reads, gives a single entry per CDR3 protein. The sample lists hundreds of thousands of distinct CDR3 sequences; about 7.6% were seen once. The CDR3 consists of 14 residues. Germline V gene data show CDR1 as SGHKS and CDR2 as YYEKEE (reference sequence). Trimming removed 2 bases at V and 4 bases at J, with 10 bases between. The record originates from a study of response to subunit inactivated influenza vaccine. Study-level findings and limits: There was a suggestion from the authors that each seasonal influenza vaccination recruits few new T cells.

The chain joins TRBV5-5 to TRBJ2-1; D unclear. Sequenced material: PBMCs from blood, taken less than 25 months after vaccination. The origin of this receptor is a man between 50 and 70 years old who received an inactivated influenza vaccine. CDR3 amino acids: CASSFLAWYNEQFF. The CDR3 DNA is TGTGCCAGCAGCTTTTTAGCCTGGTACAATGAGCAGTTCTTC.